A selection of T cell receptor beta chains follows, all from one sample in a study of shared clonotypes between healthy human individuals. The protocol was immunoSEQ multiplex PCR, while the TCRdb copy is restricted to in-frame clones and leaves out a portion. Of about 2.5 million clones in the sample, just under 95% were seen once. Sequencing was performed on naive CD4+ T cells from PBMCs. The receptors shown here come from a man between 18 and 35 years old in good health. Some clones in this sample may be carry-over from other donors' samples. CDR3s include the opening cysteine and the closing phenylalanine or tryptophan. The order of the fields is V gene, J gene, clone size, D gene, CDR3 protein, CDR3 DNA. The D gene is left open where the match is weak. Some rows have no size entry. The others give once, few or many, or a class for an expanded clone.

TRBV21-1	TRBJ2-1	NA	NA	CANIVSREIAYNEQFF	TGTGCCAACATCGTTAGTAGGGAGATCGCCTACAATGAGCAGTTCTTC
TRBV20-1	TRBJ1-1	NA	NA	CSARRDTEAFF	TGCAGTGCTAGAAGAGACACTGAAGCTTTCTTT
TRBV28	TRBJ2-5	NA	NA	CASSFGLVETQYF	TGTGCCAGCAGTTTCGGGCTAGTGGAGACCCAGTACTTC
TRBV19	TRBJ2-7	NA	NA	CARVPGFSSTYEQYF	TGTGCCAGAGTCCCTGGTTTCAGTAGTACCTACGAGCAGTACTTC
TRBV5-1	TRBJ1-3	NA	TRBD1	CASSREGQGRNTIYF	TGCGCCAGCAGCCGGGAGGGACAGGGTCGAAACACCATATATTTT
TRBV6-1	TRBJ1-2	NA	NA	CASSLTSQPNYGYTF	TGTGCCAGCAGCCTGACCTCACAGCCGAACTATGGCTACACCTTC
TRBV20-1	TRBJ2-3	NA	NA	CSAPWGDTQYF	TGCAGTGCTCCATGGGGAGATACGCAGTATTTT
TRBV11-3	TRBJ2-1	NA	NA	CASSLGGITVNEQFF	TGTGCCAGCAGCTTAGGGGGAATCACAGTCAATGAGCAGTTCTTC
TRBV7-3	TRBJ2-5	NA	TRBD1	CASSSTGQGERETQYF	TGTGCCAGCAGCTCAACCGGACAGGGTGAGCGAGAGACCCAGTACTTC
TRBV29-1	TRBJ1-2	NA	TRBD1	CSVTGTANYGYTF	TGCAGCGTAACGGGGACAGCTAACTATGGCTACACCTTC
TRBV6-1	TRBJ2-5	NA	NA	CASSEDWGRPYQETQYF	TGTGCCAGCAGTGAAGATTGGGGACGGCCGTACCAAGAGACCCAGTACTTC
TRBV5-1	TRBJ2-7	NA	TRBD1	CASRTGPYEQYF	TGCGCCAGCAGGACAGGGCCCTACGAGCAGTACTTC
TRBV9	TRBJ2-2	NA	NA	CASSVTGVGTGELFF	TGTGCCAGCAGCGTAACGGGGGTCGGGACCGGGGAGCTGTTTTTT
TRBV11-1	TRBJ1-4	NA	NA	CASSFRRGALFYEKLFF	TGTGCCAGCAGCTTTCGTCGGGGGGCTCTCTTCTACGAAAAACTGTTTTTT
TRBV5-1	TRBJ2-5	NA	TRBD1	CASSNRDRGQETQYF	TGCGCCAGCAGCAACCGGGACAGGGGGCAAGAGACCCAGTACTTC
TRBV4-1	TRBJ1-2	once	NA	CASSRALASTDGYTF	TGCGCCAGCAGCCGAGCGCTAGCCTCCACCGATGGCTACACCTTC
TRBV29-1	TRBJ1-1	NA	TRBD1	CSVASGQMSTEAFF	TGCAGCGTTGCCTCGGGACAGATGTCTACTGAAGCTTTCTTT
TRBV27	TRBJ2-7	NA	NA	CASSLSPASYEQYF	TGTGCCAGCAGTTTATCCCCGGCGTCCTACGAGCAGTACTTC
TRBV2	TRBJ2-1	NA	TRBD2	CASTTRLAGVSYNEQFF	TGTGCCAGCACCACGAGACTAGCGGGAGTGTCCTACAATGAGCAGTTCTTC
TRBV5-1	TRBJ2-2	NA	TRBD1	CASSFPGQGDTGELFF	TGCGCCAGCAGCTTTCCGGGACAGGGGGACACCGGGGAGCTGTTTTTT
TRBV5-1	TRBJ2-7	NA	TRBD2	CASSPGLAGGPHEQYF	TGCGCCAGCAGCCCGGGACTAGCGGGAGGTCCCCACGAGCAGTACTTC
TRBV6-5	TRBJ2-3	NA	NA	CASSYSGISTDTQYF	TGTGCCAGCAGTTACTCTGGGATATCCACAGATACGCAGTATTTT
TRBV28	TRBJ2-5	NA	TRBD1	CASGTDQETQYF	TGTGCCAGCGGGACAGACCAAGAGACCCAGTACTTC
TRBV2	TRBJ1-1	NA	NA	CASVGQMNTEAFF	TGTGCCAGCGTCGGACAGATGAACACTGAAGCTTTCTTT
TRBV4-3	TRBJ1-3	NA	NA	CASSQTQGTGNTIYF	TGCGCCAGCAGCCAAACGCAGGGAACTGGAAACACCATATATTTT
TRBV19	TRBJ2-3	NA	NA	CASRLESTDTQYF	TGTGCCAGTAGGTTGGAGAGCACAGATACGCAGTATTTT
TRBV5-1	TRBJ2-3	NA	NA	CASSLDRGDTQYF	TGCGCCAGCAGCTTGGACCGGGGAGATACGCAGTATTTT
TRBV7-2	TRBJ2-1	NA	TRBD2	CASRQGTSVSEQFF	TGTGCCAGCAGACAGGGGACTAGCGTTTCTGAGCAGTTCTTC
TRBV2	TRBJ1-3	NA	NA	CASLNSPGNTIYF	TGTGCCAGCCTGAACAGCCCTGGAAACACCATATATTTT
TRBV6-5	TRBJ2-7	NA	NA	CASSYPDSYEQYF	TGTGCCAGCAGTTACCCGGACAGCTACGAGCAGTACTTC
TRBV29-1	TRBJ2-3	NA	NA	CSVEGGTDTQYF	TGCAGCGTTGAGGGGGGCACAGATACGCAGTATTTT
TRBV12-5	TRBJ2-3	NA	NA	CASGLGTAPYSTDTQYF	TGTGCTAGTGGTTTGGGTACAGCTCCCTATAGCACAGATACGCAGTATTTT
TRBV7-8	TRBJ2-7	once	NA	CASSPGLGRPYEQYF	TGTGCCAGCAGCCCAGGCCTGGGGCGGCCTTACGAGCAGTACTTC
TRBV19	TRBJ1-5	NA	TRBD1	CATSTETGVGQPQHF	TGTGCCACCTCAACCGAGACAGGGGTCGGTCAGCCCCAGCATTTT
TRBV28	TRBJ1-4	NA	NA	CASSIQTAATNEKLFF	TGTGCCAGCAGTATCCAAACGGCCGCAACTAATGAAAAACTGTTTTTT
TRBV28	TRBJ1-1	NA	TRBD1	CASSPYRGEAFF	TGTGCCAGCAGCCCCTACAGGGGTGAAGCTTTCTTT
TRBV7-2	TRBJ2-5	NA	TRBD1	CASSPRRRQGGETQYF	TGTGCCAGCAGCCCCCGCCGACGACAGGGCGGGGAGACCCAGTACTTC
TRBV5-1	TRBJ2-7	NA	NA	CASSNRSSYEQYF	TGCGCCAGCAGCAACAGAAGCTCCTACGAGCAGTACTTC
TRBV28	TRBJ1-6	NA	NA	CASSLPDRTSLHF	TGTGCCAGCAGCCTCCCGGACCGTACGTCCCTCCACTTT
TRBV2	TRBJ1-5	NA	TRBD1	CASSGTGSHNQPQHF	TGTGCCAGCTCTGGGACAGGGTCCCACAATCAGCCCCAGCATTTT
TRBV20-1	TRBJ2-7	once	NA	CSARNPYEQYF	TGCAGTGCTAGAAACCCTTACGAGCAGTACTTC
TRBV4-3	TRBJ1-2	NA	TRBD1	CASSQDRGQGPGYGYTF	TGCGCCAGCAGCCAAGATCGGGGACAGGGCCCCGGCTATGGCTACACCTTC
TRBV6-1	TRBJ2-3	NA	NA	CASSSIDSTDTQYF	TGTGCCAGCAGTTCCATTGATAGCACAGATACGCAGTATTTT
TRBV28	TRBJ2-7	NA	NA	CASSWQVPYEQYF	TGTGCCAGCAGTTGGCAGGTCCCCTACGAGCAGTACTTC
TRBV2	TRBJ2-5	NA	NA	CASRITGKRETQYF	TGTGCCAGCAGGATAACAGGGAAGCGGGAGACCCAGTACTTC
TRBV21-1	TRBJ2-7	NA	NA	CASSNRNSAPFYEQYF	TGTGCCAGCAGCAATCGAAACTCGGCGCCCTTTTACGAGCAGTACTTC
TRBV6-6	TRBJ1-2	NA	NA	CASSYGSPVRRGYTF	TGTGCCAGCAGTTATGGATCTCCGGTGAGGCGGGGCTACACCTTC
TRBV7-9	TRBJ1-2	few	NA	CASSGTEGGYTF	TGTGCCAGCAGCGGAACAGAAGGGGGCTACACCTTC
TRBV28	TRBJ1-4	once	NA	CASSLHGGEKLFF	TGTGCCAGCAGTTTGCATGGAGGGGAAAAACTGTTTTTT
TRBV7-3	TRBJ1-2	NA	NA	CARVVGEGLYGYTF	TGTGCCAGGGTCGTGGGGGAGGGTCTCTATGGCTACACCTTC